These 4 T cell receptor beta chains originate from one sample sequenced in a study of high-grade serous ovarian cancer treatment subgroups. Tumor samples were taken before definitive surgery or chemotherapy. Generated by immunoSEQ multiplex PCR, the TCRdb table keeps only in-frame clones and is missing some. The table includes several thousand clones, under 80% detected once. Sequences were obtained from tumor tissue. The receptor set was obtained from a human donor with high-grade serous ovarian cancer.

The CDR3: CASSQDVQGGNEQFF. The CDR3, as DNA: TGTGCCAGCAGCCAAGATGTCCAGGGCGGTAATGAGCAGTTCTTC. This chain joins TRBV4-2 and TRBJ2-1; maybe TRBD1 (5 bases). The CDR3 spans 15 residues. Germline V CDR1 and CDR2: LGHNA, YNFKEQ. Trimming pared 0 bases from V and 7 bases from J, leaving 13 bases between.

The genes are TRBV19 and TRBJ1-5; D is possibly TRBD1 (5 bases). Germline CDR1 reads LNHDA; CDR2 reads SQIVND (reference sequence). V lost 3 bases and J 4 bases, leaving 16 bases between the germline ends. The CDR3 contains 16 residues. The CDR3 sequence is CASSIPVLGLNQPQHF. The DNA of the CDR3 is TGTGCCAGTAGTATCCCGGTGCTGGGACTAAATCAGCCCCAGCATTTT. The whole variable domain, remainder taken from reference TRBV19 and TRBJ1-5, is DGGITQSPKYLFRKEGQNVTLSCEQNLNHDAMYWYRQDPGQGLRLIYYSQIVNDFQKGDIAEGYSVSREKKESFPLTVTSAQKNPTAFYLCASSIPVLGLNQPQHFGDGTRLSIL.

This clone was seen only once. This chain joins TRBV12-5 and TRBJ2-1; TRBD1 or TRBD2 may be the D gene (5 bases each). The length of the CDR3 is 14 residues. The V end lost 7 bases, the J end lost 2 bases, and 12 bases lay between the germline ends. Germline V lookup: CDR1 LGHNT, CDR2 FRNRAP. The CDR3 reads CASAGAQAYNEQFF. In DNA form, the CDR3 reads TGTGCTAGTGCCGGGGCACAGGCCTACAATGAGCAGTTCTTC.

The V call is TRBV5-4, the J call TRBJ2-2; D might be TRBD2 (7 bases). The V end was cut by 4 bases, the J end by 5 bases, with 21 bases between. Germline CDR1 is SGHNT and CDR2 is YYREEE (reference sequence). The CDR3 has 17 residues. DNA for the CDR3: TGTGCCAGCAGCCTTGGATCAAGGGGGAGGGGGACCGGGGAGCTGTTTTTT. Encoded protein: CASSLGSRGRGTGELFF.